This T cell receptor beta chain was identified during a study of T-cell memory formation after mild COVID-19. In germline, CDR1 is PRHDT, CDR2 FYEKMQ (reference sequence). CDR3 length: 12 amino acids. The ends lost 5 bases at V and 4 bases at J; junction bases unmatched: 0. MiXCR was run by TCRdb on the 5' RACE reads, yielding one entry per CDR3 protein. The sample shows roughly 140,000 distinct CDR3 sequences, more than 13% of them seen only once. In its sample, this clonotype was seen a few times. Sequenced material: PBMCs or a T cell subset sorted from them (not recorded which). The TCR sequence derives from an adult woman who had mild COVID-19 (a few samples of this study predate the infection). Cell type and time point are not known. J is TRBJ2-3 and V is TRBV13; 7 nucleotides match TRBD2. For the CDR3, the DNA is TGTGCCAGCAGCGGGGGGGCAGATACGCAGTATTTT. This gives the protein CASSGGADTQYF.